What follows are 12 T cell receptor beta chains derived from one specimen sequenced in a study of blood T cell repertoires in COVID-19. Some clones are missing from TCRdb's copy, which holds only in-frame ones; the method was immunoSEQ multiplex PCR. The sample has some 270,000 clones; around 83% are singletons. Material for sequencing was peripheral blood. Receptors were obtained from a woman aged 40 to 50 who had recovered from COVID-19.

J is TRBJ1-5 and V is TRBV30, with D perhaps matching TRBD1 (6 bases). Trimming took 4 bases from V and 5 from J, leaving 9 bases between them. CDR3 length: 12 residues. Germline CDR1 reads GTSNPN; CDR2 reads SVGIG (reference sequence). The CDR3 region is CAWNRAYQPQHF. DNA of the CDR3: TGTGCCTGGAACAGGGCTTATCAGCCCCAGCATTTT.

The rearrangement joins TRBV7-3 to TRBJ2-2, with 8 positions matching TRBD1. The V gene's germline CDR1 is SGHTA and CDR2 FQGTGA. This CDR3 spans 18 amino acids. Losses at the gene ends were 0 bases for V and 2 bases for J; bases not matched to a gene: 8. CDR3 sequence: CASSLTSGTGTNTGELFF. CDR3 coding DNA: TGTGCCAGCAGCTTAACATCCGGGACAGGCACTAACACCGGGGAGCTGTTTTTT.

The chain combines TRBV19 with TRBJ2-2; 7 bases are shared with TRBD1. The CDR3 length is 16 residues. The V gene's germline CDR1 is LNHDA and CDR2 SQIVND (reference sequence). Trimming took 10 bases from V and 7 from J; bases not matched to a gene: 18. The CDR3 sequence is CATNEGQTGKVGELFF. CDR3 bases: TGTGCCACGAATGAGGGGCAGACAGGGAAGGTCGGGGAGCTGTTTTTT. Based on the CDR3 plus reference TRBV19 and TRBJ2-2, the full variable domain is DGGITQSPKYLFRKEGQNVTLSCEQNLNHDAMYWYRQDPGQGLRLIYYSQIVNDFQKGDIAEGYSVSREKKESFPLTVTSAQKNPTAFYLCATNEGQTGKVGELFFGEGSRLTVL.

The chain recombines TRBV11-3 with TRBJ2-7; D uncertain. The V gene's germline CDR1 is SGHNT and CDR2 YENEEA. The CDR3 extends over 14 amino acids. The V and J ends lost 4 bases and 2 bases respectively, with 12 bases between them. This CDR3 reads CASSSPLSPYEQYF. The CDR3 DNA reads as TGTGCCAGCAGCTCACCCCTATCCCCCTACGAGCAGTACTTC. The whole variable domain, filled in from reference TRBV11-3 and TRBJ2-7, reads EAGVVQSPRYKIIEKKQPVAFWCNPISGHNTLYWYLQNLGQGPELLIRYENEEAVDDSQLPKDRFSAERLKGVDSTLKIQPAELGDSAVYLCASSSPLSPYEQYFGPGTRLTVT.

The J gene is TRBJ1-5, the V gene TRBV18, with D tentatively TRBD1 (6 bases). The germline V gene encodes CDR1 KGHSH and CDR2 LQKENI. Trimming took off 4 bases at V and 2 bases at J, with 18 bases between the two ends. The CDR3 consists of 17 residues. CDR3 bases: TGTGCCAGCTCACTAAGGACAGATCCTGGGGGCAATCAGCCCCAGCATTTT. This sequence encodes CASSLRTDPGGNQPQHF.

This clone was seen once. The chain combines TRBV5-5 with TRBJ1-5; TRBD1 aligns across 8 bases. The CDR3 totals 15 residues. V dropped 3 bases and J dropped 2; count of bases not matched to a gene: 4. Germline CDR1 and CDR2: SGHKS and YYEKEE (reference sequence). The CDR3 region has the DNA TGTGCCAGCAGCTATGGACAGGGCCGCAATCAGCCCCAGCATTTT. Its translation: CASSYGQGRNQPQHF.

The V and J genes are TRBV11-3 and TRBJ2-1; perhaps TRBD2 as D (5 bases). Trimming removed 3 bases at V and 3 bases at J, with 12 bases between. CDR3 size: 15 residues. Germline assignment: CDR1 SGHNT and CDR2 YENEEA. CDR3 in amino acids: CASSFGRGIYNEQFF. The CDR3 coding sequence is TGTGCCAGCAGCTTTGGCCGGGGAATCTACAATGAGCAGTTCTTC.

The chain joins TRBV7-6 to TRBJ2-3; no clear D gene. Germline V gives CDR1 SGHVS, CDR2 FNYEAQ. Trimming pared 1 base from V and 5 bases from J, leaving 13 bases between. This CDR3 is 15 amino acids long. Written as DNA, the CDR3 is TGTGCCAGCAGCTTAGTTGGCGGTGAGGTAGATACGCAGTATTTT. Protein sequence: CASSLVGGEVDTQYF.

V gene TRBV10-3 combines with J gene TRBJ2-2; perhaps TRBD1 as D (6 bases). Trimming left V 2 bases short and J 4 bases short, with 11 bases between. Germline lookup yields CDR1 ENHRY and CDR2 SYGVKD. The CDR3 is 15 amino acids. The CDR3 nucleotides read TGTGCCATCAGTGAGACAGGGCCTTTCACCGGGGAGCTGTTTTTT. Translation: CAISETGPFTGELFF.

CDR3 nucleotides: TGTGCCAGCTCATCAGGGGCAGGTTCTTCTATCTCTGGGGCCAACGTCCTGACTTTC. Its protein is CASSSGAGSSISGANVLTF. V and J are TRBV18 and TRBJ2-6; D might be TRBD1 (6 bases). CDR1 and CDR2 from the germline V gene are KGHSH and LQKENI. Between the trimmed V and J ends, which lost 5 bases and 0 bases, there was a span of 20 bases. This CDR3 region has 19 residues. Using reference TRBV18 and TRBJ2-6 for the parts outside the CDR3, the full variable domain is NAGVMQNPRHLVRRRGQEARLRCSPMKGHSHVYWYRQLPEEGLKFMVYLQKENIIDESGMPKERFSAEFPKEGPSILRIQQVVRGDSAAYFCASSSGAGSSISGANVLTFGAGSRLTVL.

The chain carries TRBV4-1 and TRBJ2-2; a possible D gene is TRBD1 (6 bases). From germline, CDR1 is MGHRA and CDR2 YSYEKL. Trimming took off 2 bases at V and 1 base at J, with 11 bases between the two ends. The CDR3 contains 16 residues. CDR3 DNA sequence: TGCGCCAGCAGCCAAAGACAGGAGTTGAACACCGGGGAGCTGTTTTTT. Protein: CASSQRQELNTGELFF.

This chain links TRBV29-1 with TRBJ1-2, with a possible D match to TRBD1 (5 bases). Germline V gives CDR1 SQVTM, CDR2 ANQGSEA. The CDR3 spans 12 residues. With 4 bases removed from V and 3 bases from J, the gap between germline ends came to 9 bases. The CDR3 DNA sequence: TGCAGCGTTGGTGGGGCAGACTATGGCTACACCTTC. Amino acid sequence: CSVGGADYGYTF. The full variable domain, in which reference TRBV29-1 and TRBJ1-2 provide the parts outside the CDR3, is SAVISQKPSRDICQRGTSLTIQCQVDSQVTMMFWYRQQPGQSLTLIATANQGSEATYESGFVIDKFPISRPNLTFSTLTVSNMSPEDSSIYLCSVGGADYGYTFGSGTRLTVV.